A selection of T cell receptor beta chains follows, all from one sample in a study of blood T cell repertoires in COVID-19. Profiling relied on immunoSEQ multiplex PCR, and the TCRdb table lists in-frame clones only, not all of them. Of about 150,000 clones in the sample, around 87% were seen once. The specimen sequenced was peripheral blood. The receptors derive from a woman between 45 and 65 years old with active or convalescent COVID-19. The CDR3 runs from the conserved cysteine through the conserved F or W. A D gene is named only where the DNA matches it firmly. The size of a clone is reported for some rows only, either as once, few or many, or as a class for expanded clones.

v_gene: TRBV9
abundance: .
j_gene: TRBJ1-1
d_gene: .
CDR3nt: TGTGCCAGCAGCTCAGAGGGGGTTGCTGAAGCTTTCTTT
CDR3aa: CASSSEGVAEAFF

v_gene: TRBV11-1
abundance: .
j_gene: TRBJ1-1
d_gene: .
CDR3nt: TGTGCCAGCAGCCCCATGAACACTGAAGCTTTCTTT
CDR3aa: CASSPMNTEAFF

v_gene: TRBV3-1/TRBV3-2
abundance: .
j_gene: TRBJ2-7
d_gene: .
CDR3nt: TGTGCCAGCAGCCAATACGCAGGGAACGAGCAGTACTTC
CDR3aa: CASSQYAGNEQYF

v_gene: TRBV3-1/TRBV3-2
abundance: .
j_gene: TRBJ1-6
d_gene: .
CDR3nt: TGTGCCAGCAGCCCCCGAAGCGTTTCACCCCTCCACTTT
CDR3aa: CASSPRSVSPLHF

v_gene: TRBV29-1
abundance: few
j_gene: TRBJ1-2
d_gene: TRBD1
CDR3nt: TGCAGCGTTGCGCAGGGGGCGTGGGGCTACACCTTC
CDR3aa: CSVAQGAWGYTF

v_gene: TRBV24-1
abundance: .
j_gene: TRBJ2-3
d_gene: .
CDR3nt: TGTGCCACCAGTGATACAGTCACAGATACGCAGTATTTT
CDR3aa: CATSDTVTDTQYF

v_gene: TRBV7-2
abundance: .
j_gene: TRBJ2-5
d_gene: TRBD2
CDR3nt: TGTGCCAGCAGCCGCAGGACTAGCGGGAGAATAGAGACCCAGTACTTC
CDR3aa: CASSRRTSGRIETQYF

v_gene: TRBV28
abundance: .
j_gene: TRBJ2-1
d_gene: TRBD1
CDR3nt: TGTGCCAGCAGTTTCCCCGGGACAGGGGGAGTTGAGCAGTTCTTC
CDR3aa: CASSFPGTGGVEQFF

v_gene: TRBV7-2
abundance: once
j_gene: TRBJ1-2
d_gene: TRBD1
CDR3nt: TGTGCCAGCAGCCTCGGGACAGGGGAACATGGCTACACCTTC
CDR3aa: CASSLGTGEHGYTF

v_gene: TRBV4-1
abundance: .
j_gene: TRBJ1-3
d_gene: .
CDR3nt: TGCGCCAGCAGCCAAGATCCCACAGGACAAGGCTCTGGAAACACCATATATTTT
CDR3aa: CASSQDPTGQGSGNTIYF

v_gene: TRBV11-2
abundance: .
j_gene: TRBJ2-7
d_gene: TRBD1
CDR3nt: TGTGCCAGCAGCTTAGCGGGACAGGGTCTCGACGAGCAGTACTTC
CDR3aa: CASSLAGQGLDEQYF

v_gene: TRBV30
abundance: .
j_gene: TRBJ2-1
d_gene: TRBD1
CDR3nt: TGTGCCTGGAGTGTAGGGGACAGGGGTGGCAATGAGCAGTTCTTC
CDR3aa: CAWSVGDRGGNEQFF